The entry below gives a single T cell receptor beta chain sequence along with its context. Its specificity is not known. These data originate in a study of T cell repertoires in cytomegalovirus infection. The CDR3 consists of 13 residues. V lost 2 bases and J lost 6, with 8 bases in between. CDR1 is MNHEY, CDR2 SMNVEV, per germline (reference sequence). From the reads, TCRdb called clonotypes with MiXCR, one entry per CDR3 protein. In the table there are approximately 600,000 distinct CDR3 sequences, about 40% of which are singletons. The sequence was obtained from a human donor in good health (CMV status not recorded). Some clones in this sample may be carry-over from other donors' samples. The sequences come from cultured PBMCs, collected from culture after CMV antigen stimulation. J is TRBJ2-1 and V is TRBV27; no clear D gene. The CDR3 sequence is CASSLEWGNEQFF. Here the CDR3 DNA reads TGTGCCAGCAGTTTAGAGTGGGGCAATGAGCAGTTCTTC.